These T cell receptor beta chains were read from a single sample in a study of T cell changes during pregnancy in multiple sclerosis. Sequenced by immunoSEQ multiplex PCR; TCRdb stores in-frame clones only, minus some. The sample carries around 56,000 clones, about nine tenths recorded once. Material: peripheral blood, obtained in the first trimester of pregnancy. The origin of the receptors is a female donor in good health, enrolled as a control in a pregnancy study. Each CDR3 is given with its conserved first and last residue. A D gene is named only where the DNA matches it firmly. The size entry is marked missing in some rows and otherwise reads once, few, many or a size class.

V gene	clone size	J gene	D gene	CDR3 DNA	CDR3 protein
TRBV18	-	TRBJ2-2	-	TGTGCCAGCTCACCACCGGAACAGGGTAACACCGGGGAGCTGTTTTTT	CASSPPEQGNTGELFF
TRBV27	-	TRBJ2-7	-	TGTGCCAGCAGTTTATCCCCATTCTACGAGCAGTACTTC	CASSLSPFYEQYF
TRBV9	-	TRBJ2-5	TRBD2	TGTGCCAGCAGCGTAGGGACTAGCGGGGGGGCCGAAGAGACCCAGTACTTC	CASSVGTSGGAEETQYF
TRBV2	-	TRBJ1-4	-	TGTGCCAGCAGTGAAGACAGTCGTGAAAAACTGTTTTTT	CASSEDSREKLFF
TRBV2	-	TRBJ1-3	TRBD1	TGTGCCAGCAGTGTACAGGGGATCGGAAACACCATATATTTT	CASSVQGIGNTIYF
TRBV7-9	once	TRBJ1-2	TRBD1	TGTGCCAGCAGCTTAGAGGGAAGACAGGGGGCCTTCTATGGCTACACCTTC	CASSLEGRQGAFYGYTF
TRBV28	-	TRBJ2-5	TRBD2	TGTGCCAGCAGTCGGTCGGGGACTAGCGGATTTCGGTACTTC	CASSRSGTSGFRYF
TRBV7-6	-	TRBJ2-7	TRBD2	TGTGCCAGCAGCCCCCGGAGACTAGCGGGTTACGAGCAGTACTTC	CASSPRRLAGYEQYF
TRBV6-1	-	TRBJ1-5	-	TGTGCCAGCAGATCCATACAGTCCACGGATCAGCCCCAGCATTTT	CASRSIQSTDQPQHF
TRBV2	once	TRBJ1-4	-	TGTGCCAGCAGCGCCACAGGTGCAACTAATGAAAAACTGTTTTTT	CASSATGATNEKLFF
TRBV11-2	-	TRBJ2-1	-	TGTGCCAGCAGCCCTTGGGCGGGAACAGGCTCACAGCAGTTCTTC	CASSPWAGTGSQQFF
TRBV7-6	-	TRBJ2-5	TRBD1	TGTGCCAGCAGCCCAACGAGCCTATTCGGGACAGGGGTCCAAGAGACCCAGTACTTC	CASSPTSLFGTGVQETQYF
TRBV7-9	-	TRBJ1-2	-	TGTGCCAGCAGCTCCACTGGGCAGGGGATAGGCTACACCTTC	CASSSTGQGIGYTF
TRBV27	-	TRBJ1-1	-	TGTGCCAGCCTTCCCATGAACAGGGCCACTGAAGCTTTCTTT	CASLPMNRATEAFF
TRBV19	-	TRBJ2-7	TRBD2	TGTGCCAGTAGTGCCCTAACTAGCGGATCGAGCTCCTACGAGCAGTACTTC	CASSALTSGSSSYEQYF
TRBV6-5	-	TRBJ1-1	TRBD1	TGTGCCAGCAGTTACCCGGAGACAGGGGTGGGCACTGAAGCTTTCTTT	CASSYPETGVGTEAFF
TRBV25-1	-	TRBJ2-7	-	TGTGCCAGCAGTAAAACTAGTAGGGGGTCTGAGCAGTACTTC	CASSKTSRGSEQYF
TRBV6-4	-	TRBJ2-3	TRBD2	TGTGCCAGCAGTTTGAGTAGCGGGAGGCCCCGGGCCCTGGAGGCGCAGTATTTT	CASSLSSGRPRALEAQYF
TRBV7-2	-	TRBJ2-1	TRBD2	TGTGCCAGCAGCGCCATAGGGACTAGGTCTCACAATGAGCAGTTCTTC	CASSAIGTRSHNEQFF
TRBV10-1	-	TRBJ2-7	-	TGCGCCAGCAGTAATCTAGCGCTCGGGGACGAGCAGTACTTC	CASSNLALGDEQYF
TRBV6-5	-	TRBJ1-3	TRBD1	TGTGCCAGCAGTTACCAAACAGGGGGCACTGGAAACACCATATATTTT	CASSYQTGGTGNTIYF
TRBV5-1	-	TRBJ2-1	-	TGCGCCAGCAGCTTGGCCGTCGGGCGCGGGGATGAGCAGTTCTTC	CASSLAVGRGDEQFF
TRBV9	-	TRBJ1-2	TRBD1	TGTGCCAGCAGCGTAGAGGGGGGACAGACCTATGGCTACACCTTC	CASSVEGGQTYGYTF
TRBV5-5	-	TRBJ1-5	-	TGTGCCAGCAGGTTACAGGGAAGCAGCAATCAGCCCCAGCATTTT	CASRLQGSSNQPQHF
TRBV11-2	-	TRBJ2-1	-	TGTGCCAGCAGCTTAGATCTTCTCCATGAGCAGTTCTTC	CASSLDLLHEQFF
TRBV7-2	-	TRBJ2-3	-	TGTGCCCTCGTTGGGTCGGGGGGCTCCACAGATACGCAGTATTTT	CALVGSGGSTDTQYF
TRBV14	-	TRBJ2-1	TRBD2	TGTGCCAGCCGCCCCAGCGGGAGGAGCCGTGGGGAGCAGTTCTTC	CASRPSGRSRGEQFF
TRBV4-1	-	TRBJ2-5	-	TGCGCCAGCAGCACTAGAGGTGGTGGGGAGACCCAGTACTTC	CASSTRGGGETQYF